This TCR beta chain was retrieved from a study of blood T cells in healthy people across ages. The CDR3 runs to 12 residues. The trim removed 5 bases at V and 3 bases at J, leaving 3 bases unmatched. Germline CDR1 DFQATT, CDR2 SNEGSKA (reference sequence). The authors isolated at least 6 million PBMCs per sample. The authors ran a second PCR of 7 to 11 cycles using a sample-barcoded 5' primer and a J-beta primer mix. TCRdb passed the 5' RACE reads through MiXCR, listing each CDR3 protein once. The table includes fewer than 800,000 distinct CDR3 sequences, 25% detected once. These data are also associated with another study on T cells of mothers and their children. That paper adds: Sample barcodes and 2-4 random nucleotides were added by the M1S primer of the second PCR. In each mother, TCR beta CDR3 reads exceeded 9.5 million; in each child, they numbered a few million.

This chain uses TRBV20-1 with TRBJ2-5, with 7 bases that match TRBD1. The sequencing input was blood. The source of this sequence is a boy younger than 18 in good health. CDR3 DNA sequence: TGCAGTGCTCTTGACAGGGAAGAGACCCAGTACTTC. Amino acid sequence: CSALDREETQYF.